This passage covers 15 T cell receptor beta chains from one sample sequenced in a study of OX40 agonist ivuxolimab in advanced cancers. The library was built by means of the immunoSEQ multiplex PCR assay. TCRdb limited this immuneACCESS table to in-frame rearrangements with V and J called. A share of clones is missing; checked studies link under half to unresolved V genes, and the rest is unexplained. The sample yields roughly 57,000 clones; approximately 86% were counted once. The ten most abundant clones make up approximately 16% of the sample. The sample consisted of CD4+ or CD8+ T cells sorted from blood, taken in a trial of the OX40 agonist ivuxolimab. The origin of the receptors is an adult with an advanced solid tumor such as melanoma, head and neck, liver or kidney cancer.

This chain uses TRBV14 with TRBJ2-1; 11 bases agree with TRBD2. CDR1 and CDR2 (germline): SGHDN, FVKESK. V lost 3 bases and J lost 9; bases outside the gene matches: 10. There are 16 residues in the CDR3. The CDR3 here is CASSHFRLAGGVEQFF. Written as DNA, the CDR3 is TGTGCCAGCAGCCATTTTAGGCTAGCGGGAGGTGTTGAGCAGTTCTTC. The variable domain in full, completed from reference TRBV14 and TRBJ2-1, reads EAGVTQFPSHSVIEKGQTVTLRCDPISGHDNLYWYRRVMGKEIKFLLHFVKESKQDESGMPNNRFLAERTGGTYSTLKVQPAELEDSGVYFCASSHFRLAGGVEQFFGPGTRLTVL.

This clone appeared a single time. The CDR3 reads CASKPSTTANQPQHF. Written as DNA, the CDR3 is TGTGCCAGCAAACCCTCGACCACGGCAAATCAGCCCCAGCATTTT. The chain carries TRBV6-5 and TRBJ1-5; unclear D gene. Per the germline V gene, CDR1 is MNHEY and CDR2 is SVGAGI. Trimming left V 7 bases short and J 4 bases short, with 17 bases between. This CDR3 is 15 amino acids long.

This rearrangement joins TRBV6-6 to TRBJ2-7; 9 bases are shared with TRBD1. V lost 6 bases and J lost 4; bases outside the gene matches: 10. The CDR3 is 15 residues long. The germline V gene encodes CDR1 MNHNY and CDR2 SVGAGI (reference sequence). CDR3 nucleotides: TGTGCCAGCAGCCCCACCGGGACAGGGAGTTACGAGCAGTACTTC. This encodes CASSPTGTGSYEQYF.

This clone came up many times. The V gene is TRBV28, the J gene TRBJ2-1; TRBD2 aligns across 10 bases. The CDR3 sequence is 15 residues long. Germline V gene lookup returns CDR1 MDHEN and CDR2 SYDVKM. Trimming removed 5 bases from V and 10 bases from J; junction bases left unmatched: 11. CDR3 in DNA: TGTGCCAGCAGTGGGCTCGCAGCGGGAGGGACGGAGCAGTTCTTC. Amino acids: CASSGLAAGGTEQFF.

The sample holds one count of this clone. The V call is TRBV5-1, the J call TRBJ1-4; D is unclear. V lost 0 bases and J lost 0, with 9 bases in between. The CDR3 sequence is 16 residues long. Per the germline V gene, CDR1 is SGHRS and CDR2 is YFSETQ. CDR3 region: CASSLAGTATNEKLFF. The CDR3 DNA reads as TGCGCCAGCAGCTTGGCCGGTACAGCAACTAATGAAAAACTGTTTTTT.

The gene calls are TRBV11-3 and TRBJ2-1, with D unclear. The V and J ends lost 1 base and 7 bases respectively, with 11 bases between them. The CDR3 runs 14 residues. Per germline, CDR1 SGHNT and CDR2 YENEEA. CDR3 nucleotides: TGTGCCAGCAGCTTAGGGTACCGGAATAATGAGCAGTTCTTC. Its protein product is CASSLGYRNNEQFF.

The chain is built from TRBV7-8 and TRBJ2-7; 10 bases fit TRBD2. After removal of 6 bases from V and 0 bases from J, the junction contained 14 bases not matched to a gene. CDR1 and CDR2 from the germline V gene are SGHVS and FQNEAQ. This CDR3 is 18 amino acids long. The DNA for the CDR3 is TGTGCCAGCAGTCGTACCCATGCTACTAGCGGGAACTCCTACGAGCAGTACTTC. This codes for CASSRTHATSGNSYEQYF.

CDR3 protein: CASSSGTSGRETQYF. Written as DNA, the CDR3 is TGTGCCAGCAGCTCAGGGACTAGCGGGAGAGAGACCCAGTACTTC. The genes are TRBV7-3 and TRBJ2-5, with TRBD2 matching 14 bases. The CDR3 consists of 15 residues. The germline V gene encodes CDR1 SGHTA and CDR2 FQGTGA. Losses at the gene ends were 4 bases for V and 4 bases for J; bases not matched to a gene: 2.

The rearrangement joins TRBV7-8 to TRBJ2-1; TRBD2 is a possible D gene (6 bases). Looked up from germline, CDR1 is SGHVS and CDR2 is FQNEAQ. Trimming stripped 5 bases from V and 2 bases from J, with 10 bases between. This CDR3 comprises 14 residues. CDR3 region: CASSPGLPYNEQFF. In DNA form, the CDR3 reads TGTGCCAGCAGCCCGGGACTTCCCTACAATGAGCAGTTCTTC.

The genes are TRBV7-9 and TRBJ2-7; a weak D match, TRBD1 (6 bases). CDR1 SEHNR and CDR2 FQNEAQ come from the germline V gene (reference sequence). The CDR3 consists of 15 residues. Trimming removed 0 bases from V and 2 bases from J, with 11 bases in between. CDR3 nucleotides: TGTGCCAGCAGCTTAGCAGGGGGAGCTACCTACGAGCAGTACTTC. It codes for CASSLAGGATYEQYF.

V and J are TRBV6-5 and TRBJ1-5; D gene ambiguous. Germline V gene sequence: CDR1 MNHEY, CDR2 SVGAGI. V was pared by 6 bases and J by 0 bases, with 12 bases between. The CDR3 spans 15 residues. CDR3: CASRSPGISNQPQHF. As DNA, the CDR3 is TGTGCCAGCAGGAGTCCGGGGATTAGCAATCAGCCCCAGCATTTT.

The chain combines TRBV7-9 with TRBJ1-3, with no clear D. The CDR3 spans 11 residues. The V end was cut by 11 bases, the J end by 0 bases, with 5 bases between. The germline V gene encodes CDR1 SEHNR and CDR2 FQNEAQ (reference sequence). The CDR3: CAHRSGNTIYF. The CDR3 nucleotides read TGTGCCCACCGCTCTGGAAACACCATATATTTT.

V and J are TRBV19 and TRBJ2-2; D could derive from TRBD1 or TRBD2 (5 bases each). With 6 bases removed from V and 2 bases from J, the gap between germline ends came to 13 bases. CDR1 and CDR2 from the germline V gene are LNHDA and SQIVND (reference sequence). The CDR3 is made up of 15 amino acids. Written as DNA, the CDR3 is TGTGCCAGTAGAGACCGGGACGGAAACACCGGGGAGCTGTTTTTT. Its translation is CASRDRDGNTGELFF.

CDR3 DNA: TGCGCCAGCAGTGAGTTCCGGACAGGGCACGATTCACCCCTCCACTTT. Translation gives CASSEFRTGHDSPLHF. The genes are TRBV10-2 and TRBJ1-6, with 8 bases matching TRBD1. This CDR3 is 16 amino acids long. The V gene's germline CDR1 is WSHSY and CDR2 SAAADI. Unmatched junction bases numbered 7, after V lost 1 base and J lost 8 bases.

A single count supports this clone. The gene calls are TRBV5-1 and TRBJ1-1, with a possible D match to TRBD1 (5 bases). Germline CDR1 and CDR2: SGHRS and YFSETQ. V was cut by 3 bases and J by 1 base, with 19 bases left in between. CDR3 length equals 17 residues. CDR3 sequence reads: CASSWGERTNWNTEAFF. The CDR3 nucleotides read TGCGCCAGCAGCTGGGGAGAGCGGACAAACTGGAACACTGAAGCTTTCTTT.